A single sample gave rise to the 10 T cell receptor beta chains below, sequenced in a study of early T cells in non-severe SARS-CoV-2 infection. MiXCR, applied by TCRdb to the 5' RACE reads, yields one record per CDR3 protein. The sample consists of tens of thousands of distinct CDR3 sequences, almost 5.5% of them appearing once. Sequenced material: whole blood, taken at baseline. The source of these receptors is an adult who was a healthcare worker with PCR-confirmed SARS-CoV-2 infection or an uninfected control (not recorded which).

This clonotype has a count of ten or more. The rearrangement links TRBV21-1 to TRBJ1-1. TRBV21-1 represents a pseudogene. The CDR3 is made up of 15 amino acids. This CDR3 is CASSKGGRINTEAFF. Written as DNA, the CDR3 is TGTGCCAGCAGCAAAGGAGGCAGGATAAACACTGAAGCTTTCTTT.

This clonotype was found a few times. The rearrangement joins TRBV20-1 to TRBJ2-5, with 7 positions matching TRBD1. CDR3 size: 15 residues. The germline gives CDR1 DFQATT, CDR2 SNEGSKA (reference sequence). The J segment lost 2 bases and the V segment lost 0 bases, leaving 6 bases of the junction unmatched. The CDR3 region is CSARELGTVQETQYF. For the CDR3, the DNA is TGCAGTGCTAGAGAGCTCGGGACAGTTCAAGAGACCCAGTACTTC.

This clonotype was counted many times. This chain uses TRBV20-1 with TRBJ1-2, with TRBD1 identical over 7 bases. Germline CDR1 is DFQATT and CDR2 is SNEGSKA (reference sequence). V lost 5 bases and J lost 7; bases outside the gene matches: 4. The CDR3 runs to 11 residues. CDR3 DNA: TGCAGTGCTGATGACAGGGCTGGCTACACCTTC. As protein: CSADDRAGYTF.

This clonotype has a handful of counts. The chain recombines TRBV2 with TRBJ2-3, with 7 bases that match TRBD1. The ends lost 4 bases at V and 4 bases at J; junction bases unmatched: 5. Germline lookup yields CDR1 SNHLY and CDR2 FYNNEI. The CDR3 loop spans 14 amino acids. CDR3 protein: CASSAGGYPDTQYF. The CDR3 DNA sequence: TGTGCCAGCAGTGCAGGGGGATATCCAGATACGCAGTATTTT.

In its sample, this clonotype was seen many times. The chain employs TRBV20-1 and TRBJ2-5; 8 nucleotides line up with TRBD2. The CDR3 spans 12 residues. V shed 5 bases and J 3 bases; nucleotides not matched to a gene: 2. CDR1 and CDR2 (germline): DFQATT, SNEGSKA (reference sequence). CDR3 residues: CSAQLAEETQYF. CDR3 nucleotides: TGCAGTGCTCAACTAGCGGAAGAGACCCAGTACTTC.

The sample holds many counts of this clonotype. The gene calls are TRBV20-1 and TRBJ2-1, with a weak D call TRBD2 (6 bases). Germline loops: CDR1 DFQATT, CDR2 SNEGSKA (reference sequence). This CDR3 is 20 amino acids long. Trimming cost V 0 bases and J 0 bases, with 24 bases left between them. This chain's CDR3 is CSARDVFGGPPSSSYNEQFF. CDR3 bases: TGCAGTGCTAGAGATGTTTTCGGGGGACCTCCATCGAGCTCCTACAATGAGCAGTTCTTC.

This clonotype was seen repeatedly, ten times or more. This chain joins TRBV12-5 and TRBJ2-1; D is perhaps TRBD2 (5 bases). Germline V lookup: CDR1 LGHNT, CDR2 FRNRAP. The CDR3 is made up of 19 amino acids. The germline V and J ends were trimmed by 0 bases and 7 bases, with 25 bases remaining between them. CDR3: CASGLVLGLALTPGNEQFF. In DNA, the CDR3 is TGTGCTAGTGGTTTGGTACTCGGTCTAGCTCTTACACCGGGTAATGAGCAGTTCTTC.

This clonotype has ten or more counts. The chain combines TRBV6-5 with TRBJ1-5; no reliable D call. Germline V gene sequence: CDR1 MNHEY, CDR2 SVGAGI. The CDR3 extends over 15 amino acids. V lost 2 bases and J 6 bases, leaving 14 bases between the germline ends. The CDR3 coding sequence is TGTGCCAGCAGTTACGGCAGCCCATCTACTCAGCCCCAGCATTTT. It encodes CASSYGSPSTQPQHF.

Many counts were recorded for this clonotype. This rearrangement joins TRBV6-6 to TRBJ2-1; D is perhaps TRBD1 (6 bases). V was pared by 8 bases and J by 7 bases, with 12 bases between. Germline CDR1 is MNHNY and CDR2 is SVGAGI (reference sequence). This CDR3 comprises 12 residues. The CDR3, as DNA: TGTGCCAGCCGAACAGGGCTGAATGAGCAGTTCTTC. Amino acid sequence: CASRTGLNEQFF.

This clonotype occurred many times. The V gene is TRBV7-6, the J gene TRBJ1-1, with 9 bases aligning to TRBD1. CDR1 and CDR2 (germline): SGHVS, FNYEAQ. With V trimmed by 0 bases and J by 1 base, 12 bases remained unmatched. CDR3 size: 19 residues. The CDR3 DNA sequence: TGTGCCAGCAGCTTAGCAGTGTTTGGGACAGGGCCCTCGAACACTGAAGCTTTCTTT. Its protein product is CASSLAVFGTGPSNTEAFF. Full variable domain (missing parts from reference TRBV7-6 and TRBJ1-1): GAGVSQSPRYKVTKRGQDVALRCDPISGHVSLYWYRQALGQGPEFLTYFNYEAQQDKSGLPNDRFSAERPEGSISTLTIQRTEQRDSAMYRCASSLAVFGTGPSNTEAFFGQGTRLTVV.